A selection of T cell receptor beta chains follows, all from one sample in a study of T cells in Graves' hyperthyroidism and ophthalmopathy. A single record per CDR3 protein comes from TCRdb applying MiXCR to the multiplex PCR reads. The sample shows 450,000 to 700,000 distinct CDR3 sequences, around 42% of them seen only once. Sequencing input: peripheral blood or thyroid tissue (not recorded which). All receptors derive from an adult woman with Graves' disease, either hyperthyroidism or ophthalmopathy (not recorded which). Each CDR3 is given with its conserved first and last residue. D genes are given only for firm matches. The size entry is marked missing in some rows and otherwise reads once, few, many or a size class.

len: 14; j_gene: TRBJ2-5; v_gene: TRBV6-6; abundance: many; d_gene: NA; CDR3aa: CASSSGLPPETQYF; CDR3nt: TGTGCCAGCAGCTCCGGACTGCCCCCGGAGACCCAGTACTTC
len: 17; j_gene: TRBJ2-5; v_gene: TRBV13; abundance: many; d_gene: NA; CDR3aa: CASSPSGQGGTNETQYF; CDR3nt: TGTGCCAGCAGCCCTAGCGGGCAGGGGGGGACCAACGAGACCCAGTACTTC
len: 14; j_gene: TRBJ2-5; v_gene: TRBV29-1; abundance: NA; d_gene: NA; CDR3aa: CSFLLPGVQETQYF; CDR3nt: TGCAGCTTTCTCCTTCCAGGAGTCCAAGAGACCCAGTACTTC
len: 15; j_gene: TRBJ2-6; v_gene: TRBV6-7; abundance: NA; d_gene: NA; CDR3aa: CASSYSIAAANVLTF; CDR3nt: TGTGCCAGCAGTTACTCGATCGCGGCAGCCAACGTCCTGACTTTC
len: 14; j_gene: TRBJ2-1; v_gene: TRBV6-1; abundance: NA; d_gene: NA; CDR3aa: CASSAGTEGNEQFF; CDR3nt: TGTGCCAGCAGTGCCGGTACAGAGGGCAATGAGCAGTTCTTC
len: 13; j_gene: TRBJ2-5; v_gene: TRBV19; abundance: many; d_gene: NA; CDR3aa: CASSIDEQETQYF; CDR3nt: TGTGCCAGTAGTATCGACGAACAAGAGACCCAGTACTTC
len: 16; j_gene: TRBJ2-5; v_gene: TRBV15; abundance: NA; d_gene: NA; CDR3aa: CATSSLYRGYQETQYF; CDR3nt: TGTGCCACCAGCAGCCTATATCGGGGGTACCAAGAGACCCAGTACTTC
len: 13; j_gene: TRBJ1-4; v_gene: TRBV29-1; abundance: few; d_gene: NA; CDR3aa: CSVAGSTNEKLFF; CDR3nt: TGCAGCGTTGCGGGCAGCACAAATGAAAAACTGTTTTTT
len: 12; j_gene: TRBJ1-2; v_gene: TRBV19; abundance: NA; d_gene: NA; CDR3aa: CASGWTGVGYTF; CDR3nt: TGTGCCAGCGGGTGGACTGGGGTTGGCTACACCTTC
len: 14; j_gene: TRBJ1-5; v_gene: TRBV28; abundance: few; d_gene: TRBD1; CDR3aa: CASTDGQVNQPQHF; CDR3nt: TGTGCCAGCACCGACGGACAGGTCAATCAGCCCCAGCATTTT
len: 13; j_gene: TRBJ1-5; v_gene: TRBV6-5; abundance: many; d_gene: NA; CDR3aa: CASRRDLNQPQHF; CDR3nt: TGTGCCAGCAGACGGGATCTAAATCAGCCCCAGCATTTT
len: 15; j_gene: TRBJ2-5; v_gene: TRBV9; abundance: NA; d_gene: NA; CDR3aa: CASSGQSAYKETQYF; CDR3nt: TGTGCCAGCAGTGGGCAATCAGCGTACAAGGAGACCCAGTACTTC
len: 16; j_gene: TRBJ1-1; v_gene: TRBV5-1; abundance: NA; d_gene: NA; CDR3aa: CASSLATEVENTEAFF; CDR3nt: TGCGCCAGCAGCTTGGCGACGGAGGTAGAGAACACTGAAGCTTTCTTT
len: 13; j_gene: TRBJ1-2; v_gene: TRBV7-6; abundance: NA; d_gene: NA; CDR3aa: CASSARAGSGYTF; CDR3nt: TGTGCCAGCAGCGCCCGCGCAGGGAGTGGCTACACCTTC
len: 10; j_gene: TRBJ1-2; v_gene: TRBV6-1; abundance: many; d_gene: NA; CDR3aa: CASVQSGYTF; CDR3nt: TGTGCCAGCGTTCAGAGTGGCTACACCTTC